This entry describes one T cell receptor (beta chain). The data stem from a study of OX40 agonist ivuxolimab in advanced cancers. The protocol was immunoSEQ multiplex PCR, while the TCRdb copy is restricted to in-frame clones and leaves out a portion. The sample includes about 73,000 clones, 86% of them seen just once. Germline V lookup: CDR1 LNHDA, CDR2 SQIVND (reference sequence). The CDR3 runs 14 residues. V gave up 4 bases and J gave up 5 bases, with 14 bases separating them. The sequencing here drew on CD4+ or CD8+ T cells sorted from blood, taken in a trial of the OX40 agonist ivuxolimab. The chain employs TRBV19 and TRBJ1-1; D is ambiguous. This clonotype was sampled from an adult with an advanced solid tumor such as melanoma, head and neck, liver or kidney cancer. This chain's CDR3 is CASSRLFDGTEAFF. DNA for the CDR3: TGTGCCAGTAGTAGGCTGTTTGACGGGACTGAAGCTTTCTTT. The whole variable domain, remainder taken from reference TRBV19 and TRBJ1-1, is DGGITQSPKYLFRKEGQNVTLSCEQNLNHDAMYWYRQDPGQGLRLIYYSQIVNDFQKGDIAEGYSVSREKKESFPLTVTSAQKNPTAFYLCASSRLFDGTEAFFGQGTRLTVV.